A selection of T cell receptor beta chains follows, all from one sample in a study of CD8 T cells in ankylosing spondylitis. TCRdb reanalysed the 5' RACE reads using MiXCR and keeps one entry per CDR3 protein. The sample carries just over 350,000 distinct CDR3 sequences, 20% to 25% recorded once. Specimen: blood, either unsorted or a sorted T cell fraction (not recorded which). The receptors derive from a male donor with ankylosing spondylitis or in good health (not recorded which). Both conserved end residues are part of each CDR3. A D gene is named only where the DNA matches it firmly. Only some rows state a clone size, as once, few, many or a class for expanded clones.

J: TRBJ1-2; V: TRBV12-3/TRBV12-4; size: NA; D: NA; CDR3: CASSLGQVDGYTF; DNA: TGTGCCAGCAGTTTAGGACAGGTCGATGGCTACACCTTC
J: TRBJ2-2; V: TRBV29-1; size: few; D: NA; CDR3: CSVLPVGSMNTGELFF; DNA: TGCAGCGTTCTCCCTGTTGGCTCTATGAACACCGGGGAGCTGTTTTTT
J: TRBJ2-7; V: TRBV20-1; size: few; D: TRBD2; CDR3: CSARDLGGGAYEQYF; DNA: TGCAGTGCTAGAGATCTTGGCGGGGGGGCCTACGAGCAGTACTTC
J: TRBJ2-3; V: TRBV4-1; size: few; D: NA; CDR3: CASSQDSLATFTDTQYF; DNA: TGCGCCAGCAGCCAAGATTCCCTAGCCACCTTCACAGATACGCAGTATTTT
J: TRBJ2-7; V: TRBV27; size: NA; D: NA; CDR3: CASSLRGISYEQYF; DNA: TGTGCCAGCAGTTTGAGGGGGATTTCCTACGAGCAGTACTTC
J: TRBJ2-7; V: TRBV27; size: once; D: TRBD1; CDR3: CASSNRQGYEQYF; DNA: TGTGCCAGCAGCAATCGACAGGGCTACGAGCAGTACTTC
J: TRBJ2-7; V: TRBV29-1; size: NA; D: NA; CDR3: CSPYQDGGSHEQYF; DNA: TGCAGCCCATACCAGGACGGTGGAAGCCACGAGCAGTACTTC
J: TRBJ2-3; V: TRBV30; size: NA; D: TRBD2; CDR3: CAWRNPIAGPTDTQYF; DNA: TGTGCCTGGCGCAACCCGATAGCGGGGCCCACAGATACGCAGTATTTT
J: TRBJ2-1; V: TRBV6-5; size: many; D: NA; CDR3: CASSLDQGDWSSYNEQFF; DNA: TGTGCCAGCAGTCTCGACCAAGGAGACTGGAGCTCCTACAATGAGCAGTTCTTC
J: TRBJ2-1; V: TRBV7-9; size: few; D: NA; CDR3: CASSLSDASYNEQFF; DNA: TGTGCCAGCAGCTTATCGGACGCCTCCTACAATGAGCAGTTCTTC
J: TRBJ2-4; V: TRBV7-9; size: many; D: NA; CDR3: CASSSPLAKNIQYF; DNA: TGTGCCAGCAGCTCCCCTCTGGCCAAAAACATTCAGTACTTC
J: TRBJ2-4; V: TRBV18; size: NA; D: NA; CDR3: CASSTELAKNIQYF; DNA: TGTGCCAGTTCGACAGAACTAGCCAAAAACATTCAGTACTTC
J: TRBJ2-7; V: TRBV20-1; size: few; D: TRBD1; CDR3: CSAMPRTGGYEQYF; DNA: TGCAGTGCTATGCCCAGGACAGGGGGCTACGAGCAGTACTTC
J: TRBJ2-1; V: TRBV6-5; size: NA; D: NA; CDR3: CASSYQPADDEQFF; DNA: TGTGCCAGCAGTTACCAACCCGCGGACGATGAGCAGTTCTTC
J: TRBJ2-3; V: TRBV10-3; size: NA; D: NA; CDR3: CAISESGGPDTQYF; DNA: TGTGCCATCAGTGAGTCGGGCGGACCAGATACGCAGTATTTT
J: TRBJ1-2; V: TRBV6-1; size: NA; D: NA; CDR3: CASSEIAGTGNYGYTF; DNA: TGTGCCAGCAGTGAAATAGCTGGGACGGGGAACTATGGCTACACCTTC
J: TRBJ2-1; V: TRBV20-1; size: NA; D: NA; CDR3: CSARVLRTENPSNEQFF; DNA: TGCAGTGCTAGAGTTCTGAGGACAGAAAATCCGTCCAATGAGCAGTTCTTC
J: TRBJ2-2; V: TRBV7-8; size: few; D: NA; CDR3: CASSSRPNTGELFF; DNA: TGTGCCAGCAGCTCCCGACCGAACACCGGGGAGCTGTTTTTT
J: TRBJ2-2; V: TRBV4-1; size: few; D: TRBD1; CDR3: CASRRGPNTGELFF; DNA: TGCGCCAGCAGGAGGGGGCCCAACACCGGGGAGCTGTTTTTT
J: TRBJ2-3; V: TRBV5-6; size: NA; D: NA; CDR3: CASSWGFSTDTQYF; DNA: TGTGCCAGCAGTTGGGGATTTAGCACAGATACGCAGTATTTT
J: TRBJ2-7; V: TRBV7-9; size: NA; D: NA; CDR3: CASSFGVLGQYF; DNA: TGTGCCAGCAGCTTCGGGGTCCTCGGGCAGTACTTC
J: TRBJ2-7; V: TRBV11-3; size: NA; D: TRBD1; CDR3: CASSLTSGTGHEQYF; DNA: TGTGCCAGCAGCTTAACCTCCGGGACAGGCCACGAGCAGTACTTC
J: TRBJ2-1; V: TRBV2; size: NA; D: NA; CDR3: CASIGGPREQFF; DNA: TGTGCCAGCATTGGGGGGCCCCGAGAGCAGTTCTTC
J: TRBJ1-4; V: TRBV4-1; size: NA; D: NA; CDR3: CASSQEDRLGEKLFF; DNA: TGCGCCAGCAGCCAAGAAGACAGGCTGGGTGAAAAACTGTTTTTT
J: TRBJ1-3; V: TRBV28; size: NA; D: NA; CDR3: CASRRWDDSGNTIYF; DNA: TGTGCCAGCAGGAGATGGGACGACTCTGGAAACACCATATATTTT
J: TRBJ2-3; V: TRBV29-1; size: NA; D: NA; CDR3: CSVSGTMFWADTQYF; DNA: TGCAGCGTATCCGGGACAATGTTTTGGGCAGATACGCAGTATTTT
J: TRBJ2-4; V: TRBV12-3/TRBV12-4; size: NA; D: NA; CDR3: CASSLGGKGLDIQYF; DNA: TGTGCCAGCAGTTTAGGGGGGAAAGGGTTGGACATTCAGTACTTC
J: TRBJ2-1; V: TRBV6-1; size: few; D: NA; CDR3: CASRLYGGNEQFF; DNA: TGTGCCAGCAGACTATATGGGGGGAATGAGCAGTTCTTC
J: TRBJ2-1; V: TRBV7-8; size: many; D: NA; CDR3: CASSYPWGQDNEQFF; DNA: TGTGCCAGCAGCTACCCCTGGGGGCAGGACAATGAGCAGTTCTTC
J: TRBJ2-1; V: TRBV7-9; size: few; D: NA; CDR3: CASSSRRDPNEQFF; DNA: TGTGCCAGCAGCTCCCGGCGGGACCCCAATGAGCAGTTCTTC
J: TRBJ2-2; V: TRBV24-1; size: few; D: TRBD1; CDR3: CATSDLHGTGWDGELFF; DNA: TGTGCCACCAGTGATTTGCATGGGACAGGGTGGGACGGGGAGCTGTTTTTT
J: TRBJ2-1; V: TRBV12-3/TRBV12-4; size: few; D: NA; CDR3: CASSLGSVNEQFF; DNA: TGTGCCAGCAGTTTAGGGTCCGTCAATGAGCAGTTCTTC
J: TRBJ2-1; V: TRBV28; size: NA; D: TRBD2; CDR3: CASSLRGLAGAYNEQFF; DNA: TGTGCCAGCAGTTTAAGGGGACTAGCGGGGGCCTACAATGAGCAGTTCTTC
J: TRBJ2-4; V: TRBV20-1; size: few; D: NA; CDR3: CSARDSAKNIQYF; DNA: TGCAGTGCTAGAGATTCTGCCAAAAACATTCAGTACTTC
J: TRBJ2-3; V: TRBV29-1; size: few; D: TRBD2; CDR3: CSVDGTSDADTQYF; DNA: TGCAGCGTTGATGGGACTAGTGATGCAGATACGCAGTATTTT
J: TRBJ1-2; V: TRBV2; size: few; D: TRBD1; CDR3: CASSGRTGGNYGYTF; DNA: TGTGCCAGCAGCGGAAGGACAGGGGGCAACTATGGCTACACCTTC
J: TRBJ2-3; V: TRBV20-1; size: once; D: TRBD1; CDR3: CSASLDQDRADTQYF; DNA: TGCAGTGCTAGTCTGGATCAAGACAGGGCAGATACGCAGTATTTT
J: TRBJ2-1; V: TRBV20-1; size: few; D: TRBD2; CDR3: CSARGPGAGVEQFF; DNA: TGCAGTGCTAGGGGGCCAGGCGCGGGAGTTGAGCAGTTCTTC
J: TRBJ2-3; V: TRBV7-9; size: NA; D: TRBD2; CDR3: CASSLPLAGELTDTQYF; DNA: TGTGCCAGCAGCTTACCACTAGCGGGGGAGCTCACAGATACGCAGTATTTT
J: TRBJ2-2; V: TRBV4-1; size: few; D: NA; CDR3: CASSQPRAANTGELFF; DNA: TGCGCCAGCAGCCAACCGCGGGCGGCGAACACCGGGGAGCTGTTTTTT
J: TRBJ2-3; V: TRBV4-1; size: NA; D: TRBD1; CDR3: CASSQVYRGPDTQYF; DNA: TGCGCCAGCAGCCAAGTCTACAGGGGGCCAGATACGCAGTATTTT
J: TRBJ1-5; V: TRBV7-9; size: few; D: NA; CDR3: CASSWAYGNQPQHF; DNA: TGTGCCAGCAGCTGGGCCTACGGCAATCAGCCCCAGCATTTT